One T cell receptor (beta chain) is described in this entry. The data were taken from a study of Ad26.COV2.S vaccination and SARS-CoV-2 variants. The wider study: Among those in the COV1001 Ad26.COV2.S trial arm was the donor.

Treatment meaning: some 20 received Ad26.COV2.S at low or high dose, single or two shots; 5 received placebo; per-sample allocation not given. Collection of the samples took place on day 63 after the first injection of vaccine or placebo. Donation was by an adult aged 18-55 years who was in Boston. An Ad26 vector was used to express Wuhan-strain SARS-CoV-2 spike as the vaccine. Measured with immunoSEQ multiplex PCR; TCRdb has only the in-frame clones, and not every one. The table shows around 400,000 clones, with about 89% occurring only once. Source: peripheral blood, taken in a trial of Ad26.COV2.S vaccine versus placebo. This TCR derives from a person between 18 and 65 years old who received the Ad26.COV2.S COVID-19 vaccine or a placebo.

The CDR3 loop is CASSQKEGVYNEQFF. The CDR3 coding sequence is TGTGCCAGCAGCCAAAAGGAGGGGGTTTACAATGAGCAGTTCTTC. This chain connects TRBV7-2 to TRBJ2-1; tentatively, D is TRBD1 or TRBD2 (6 bases each). Deletions cut 5 bases from V and 4 bases from J, with 15 bases between. This CDR3 is built from 15 residues. The germline CDR1 and CDR2 sequences are SGHTA and FQGNSA. The entire variable domain, with the rest obtained from reference TRBV7-2 and TRBJ2-1, is as follows: GAGVSQSPSNKVTEKGKDVELRCDPISGHTALYWYRQSLGQGLEFLIYFQGNSAPDKSGLPSDRFSAERTGGSVSTLTIQRTQQEDSAVYLCASSQKEGVYNEQFFGPGTRLTVL.